This passage covers 20 T cell receptor beta chains from one sample sequenced in a study of identical twins. Via MiXCR, TCRdb re-called the 5' RACE reads, giving one row per CDR3 protein. The sample records some 500,000 distinct CDR3 sequences, approximately 15% being singletons. The sample also formed part of further work on yellow fever vaccine responses in identical twins.

Sample: CD4+ T cells sorted from blood. The receptors were sampled from a woman aged 18-29 years in good health.

This clonotype was counted between two and nine times. The gene calls are TRBV20-1 and TRBJ2-2; D is perhaps TRBD2 (6 bases). CDR1 is DFQATT and CDR2 is SNEGSKA in the germline V gene (reference sequence). CDR3 length: 14 amino acids. The V gene lost 6 bases and the J gene lost 5 bases, with 16 bases spanning the gap. The CDR3 nucleotides read TGCAGTGCCCCCCCCGGGAGAGGGACCGGGGAGCTGTTTTTT. Translation: CSAPPGRGTGELFF.

This clonotype was seen more than once but under ten times. The chain recombines TRBV27 with TRBJ2-3; TRBD2 is a possible D gene (7 bases). Germline V CDR1 and CDR2: MNHEY, SMNVEV (reference sequence). Trimming took 5 bases from V and 0 from J, leaving 15 bases between them. The CDR3 has 16 amino acids. The CDR3 here is CASSRGAGESTDTQYF. The CDR3 DNA sequence: TGTGCCAGCAGTCGGGGGGCCGGGGAGAGCACAGATACGCAGTATTTT.

The chain has TRBV11-3 and TRBJ2-7, with 9 bases that match TRBD2. The germline V gene encodes CDR1 SGHNT and CDR2 YENEEA. After removal of 1 base from V and 0 bases from J, the junction contained 22 bases not matched to a gene. The CDR3 totals 22 residues. CDR3: CASSLGLGLKWSGGPSSYEQYF. CDR3 in DNA: TGTGCCAGCAGCTTAGGATTGGGACTAAAGTGGAGCGGGGGGCCAAGCTCCTACGAGCAGTACTTC.

The J gene is TRBJ1-4, the V gene TRBV7-9; D remains ambiguous. In germline, CDR1 is SEHNR, CDR2 FQNEAQ (reference sequence). This CDR3 is built from 14 residues. The V gene lost 0 bases and the J gene lost 7 bases, with 9 bases spanning the gap. In nucleotides, the CDR3 is TGTGCCAGCAGCTTAGCCGGAAGAAGTGAAAAACTGTTTTTT. Amino acid sequence: CASSLAGRSEKLFF.

This clonotype was seen a handful of times. The gene calls are TRBV6-2 or TRBV6-3 and TRBJ2-1, with TRBD2 identical over 11 bases. Germline CDR1 is MNHEY and CDR2 is SVGEGT. The CDR3 contains 20 residues. J was trimmed by 6 bases and V by 6 bases; bases with no gene match: 22. This chain's CDR3 is CASRRYPPTSGEGLGNEQFF. The CDR3 DNA reads as TGTGCCAGCAGACGATACCCCCCGACTAGCGGGGAGGGATTGGGCAATGAGCAGTTCTTC.

There are a few counts of this clonotype. J is TRBJ2-3 and V is TRBV28; the D gene is possibly TRBD2 (6 bases). Per germline, CDR1 MDHEN and CDR2 SYDVKM. The CDR3 has 13 residues. Trimming pared 6 bases from V and 5 bases from J, leaving 12 bases between. CDR3 DNA sequence: TGTGCCAGCAGAGCTAGCGACAAAGATACGCAGTATTTT. This translates into CASRASDKDTQYF.

This clonotype showed up just a few times. The rearrangement joins TRBV7-2 to TRBJ2-3, with a weak D call TRBD2 (5 bases). V dropped 4 bases and J dropped 5 bases, with 16 bases sitting between them. Germline V gene lookup returns CDR1 SGHTA and CDR2 FQGNSA. The CDR3 is 15 residues long. The chain's CDR3 is CASSSTTGGRDTQYF. DNA of the CDR3: TGTGCCAGCAGCTCTACCACCGGTGGGAGAGATACGCAGTATTTT.

This clonotype was observed a few times. The chain recombines TRBV6-5 with TRBJ1-5; D uncertain. Germline V lookup: CDR1 MNHEY, CDR2 SVGAGI. Trimming took off 4 bases at V and 1 base at J, with 8 bases between the two ends. This CDR3 spans 14 amino acids. The CDR3 coding sequence is TGTGCCAGCAGTTTAACAGAGAGCAATCAGCCCCAGCATTTT. The encoded protein is CASSLTESNQPQHF.

This chain links TRBV20-1 with TRBJ2-5; D uncertain. Trimming shortened V by 3 bases and J by 1 base, and 6 bases separated the two germline ends. The germline V gene encodes CDR1 DFQATT and CDR2 SNEGSKA (reference sequence). The CDR3 sequence is 12 residues long. The CDR3 DNA follows: TGCAGTGCTAGGGCCTTCCAAGAGACCCAGTACTTC. It is translated as CSARAFQETQYF.

The V gene is TRBV6-5, the J gene TRBJ2-2; 9 bases match TRBD1. This CDR3 has 16 residues. Germline V gene data show CDR1 as MNHEY and CDR2 as SVGAGI. Losses at the gene ends were 5 bases for V and 7 bases for J; bases not matched to a gene: 11. As DNA, the CDR3 is TGTGCCAGCAGTAACCCCCGGGACAGGGACATCGGGGAGCTGTTTTTT. Translated, it gives CASSNPRDRDIGELFF.

The chain combines TRBV28 with TRBJ2-7, with TRBD2 identical over 9 bases. The J segment lost 2 bases and the V segment lost 2 bases, leaving 13 bases of the junction unmatched. The CDR3 totals 18 residues. Per the germline V gene, CDR1 is MDHEN and CDR2 is SYDVKM. For the CDR3, the DNA is TGTGCCAGCAGTTTACCCATGAAGTTGGCGGGAGGGACCTACGAGCAGTACTTC. Protein: CASSLPMKLAGGTYEQYF.

The gene calls are TRBV15 and TRBJ2-7, with TRBD2 matching 8 bases. Germline V lookup: CDR1 LNHNV, CDR2 YYDKDF (reference sequence). CDR3 length: 15 residues. V gave up 0 bases and J gave up 3 bases; unmatched junction bases: 4. The CDR3 sequence is CATSRDAGLVYEQYF. CDR3 DNA sequence: TGTGCCACCAGCAGAGATGCGGGACTAGTCTACGAGCAGTACTTC.

This clonotype has just one count. The chain links TRBV5-6 to TRBJ2-7; the D gene is possibly TRBD1 (6 bases). V lost 1 base, J lost 0 bases, and 11 bases lay in between. The CDR3 is 15 residues long. Looked up from germline, CDR1 is SGHDT and CDR2 is YYEEEE. The CDR3 sequence is CASSLRTVSSYEQYF. As DNA, the CDR3 is TGTGCCAGCAGCTTGAGGACAGTAAGCTCCTACGAGCAGTACTTC.

The CDR3 DNA follows: TGTGCCAGCAGCTTACCTTTCGGAGAGCAGTACTTC. Protein product: CASSLPFGEQYF. This chain connects TRBV7-9 to TRBJ2-7; D not certain. Germline V gene lookup returns CDR1 SEHNR and CDR2 FQNEAQ (reference sequence). The CDR3 has 12 residues. The V end was cut by 2 bases, the J end by 7 bases, with 9 bases between.

The chain has TRBV4-1 and TRBJ2-1; tentative D call: TRBD2 (5 bases). V shed 6 bases and J shed 0 bases, with 15 bases lying between them. The CDR3 contains 16 residues. The germline V gene has CDR1 MGHRA and CDR2 YSYEKL. DNA of the CDR3: TGCGCCAGCAGACCCGGGATCGTCAGCTCCTACAATGAGCAGTTCTTC. Residues: CASRPGIVSSYNEQFF.

The V and J genes are TRBV7-9 and TRBJ2-1; the match to TRBD1 covers 8 bases. CDR3 length equals 15 residues. Per the germline V gene, CDR1 is SEHNR and CDR2 is FQNEAQ (reference sequence). The J segment lost 8 bases and the V segment lost 3 bases, leaving 9 bases of the junction unmatched. CDR3 loop: CASSFGQGAHDEQFF. The CDR3, as DNA: TGTGCCAGCAGCTTTGGGCAGGGGGCGCATGATGAGCAGTTCTTC.

The rearrangement joins TRBV7-2 to TRBJ2-3; D is unclear. The CDR3 is 15 amino acids. Per germline, CDR1 SGHTA and CDR2 FQGNSA. V lost 1 base, J lost 0 bases, and 8 bases lay in between. CDR3 protein: CASSLGPSSTDTQYF. CDR3 DNA: TGTGCCAGCAGCTTAGGTCCTAGTAGCACAGATACGCAGTATTTT.

This clonotype was counted only a few times. The chain recombines TRBV12-3 or TRBV12-4 with TRBJ2-2, with TRBD1 as a possible D gene (6 bases). The germline V and J ends were trimmed by 4 bases and 5 bases, with 17 bases remaining between them. The CDR3 totals 16 residues. The CDR3 DNA sequence: TGTGCCAGCAGTTCTGGGACACCCTGGGGTACCGGGGAGCTGTTTTTT. It translates to CASSSGTPWGTGELFF.

This clonotype was picked up a small number of times. The V call is TRBV4-3, the J call TRBJ2-3, with 10 bases aligning to TRBD2. Germline V gene lookup returns CDR1 LGHNA and CDR2 YSLEER. V was clipped by 0 bases and J by 3 bases; unmatched bases: 6. The CDR3 extends over 17 amino acids. CDR3 residues: CASSQDVASGSTDTQYF. CDR3 nucleotide sequence: TGCGCCAGCAGCCAAGATGTGGCTAGCGGGAGTACAGATACGCAGTATTTT.

V gene TRBV20-1 combines with J gene TRBJ2-1, with D perhaps matching TRBD1 (6 bases). CDR1 DFQATT and CDR2 SNEGSKA come from the germline V gene (reference sequence). V was shortened by 0 bases and J by 4 bases, with 13 bases between the two germline ends. The CDR3 loop spans 15 amino acids. This chain's CDR3 is CSAREMDRIYNEQFF. The CDR3 DNA sequence: TGCAGTGCTAGAGAGATGGACAGAATATACAATGAGCAGTTCTTC.